The clone carrying this TCR beta chain was counted a few times. The CDR3 length is 18 residues. V lost 4 bases to trimming and J lost 5 bases; unmatched junction nucleotides: 9. This specimen comes from a study of T cells in Graves' hyperthyroidism and ophthalmopathy. TCR beta CDR3 region amplification was performed from RNA transcripts. The HTBI set primed first-round TCR CDR3 RT-PCR. TCRdb ran MiXCR on the multiplex PCR reads and lists one entry per CDR3 protein. The repertoire consists of under 500,000 distinct CDR3 sequences, with around 15% occurring once and the leading ten covering around 28%. The sequence was obtained from a middle-aged man with Graves' ophthalmopathy. The chain employs TRBV12-3 or TRBV12-4 and TRBJ2-1, with 15 bases aligning to TRBD2. The sample comprised blood. CDR3 nucleotides: TGTGCCAGCAGTTATTGGGGACTAGCGGGAGGACCGCACAATGAGCAGTTCTTC. Translated, it gives CASSYWGLAGGPHNEQFF.